The next 8 T cell receptor beta chains were all read from a single sample in a study of OX40 agonist ivuxolimab in advanced cancers. Sequencing used immunoSEQ multiplex PCR; TCRdb keeps in-frame clones, though not all of them. The table includes 50,000 to 70,000 clones, roughly 87% detected once. This specimen was CD4+ or CD8+ T cells sorted from blood, taken in a trial of the OX40 agonist ivuxolimab. These receptors came from an adult with an advanced solid tumor such as melanoma, head and neck, liver or kidney cancer.

This clone was counted a single time. CDR3 nucleotide sequence: TGTGCCAGTAGTATAGACATCCTTCGGAATGAGCAGTTCTTC. This gives the protein CASSIDILRNEQFF. V gene TRBV19 combines with J gene TRBJ2-1; D not certain. Germline V gene lookup returns CDR1 LNHDA and CDR2 SQIVND (reference sequence). V lost 0 bases to trimming and J lost 7 bases, with 10 bases between them. The CDR3 covers 14 residues.

This clone was picked up one time. This chain connects TRBV23-1 to TRBJ2-5, with D hard to call. TRBV23-1 is marked as an open reading frame, function uncertain. V lost 8 bases and J 1 base, leaving 17 bases between the germline ends. The CDR3 length is 15 residues. The CDR3 is CASLVVPARQETQYF. As DNA, the CDR3 is TGCGCCAGCCTTGTCGTCCCGGCCCGCCAAGAGACCCAGTACTTC.

Written as DNA, the CDR3 is TGTGCCACCAGCCAAGGACTAGCGGGAGATGAGCAGTTCTTC. Amino acids: CATSQGLAGDEQFF. The chain uses TRBV15 and TRBJ2-1, with 13 positions matching TRBD2. This CDR3 is built from 14 residues. Germline CDR1 LNHNV, CDR2 YYDKDF (reference sequence). V lost 5 bases, J lost 8 bases, and 3 bases stayed unmatched.

V gene TRBV11-2 combines with J gene TRBJ1-4, with D maybe TRBD1 (6 bases). This CDR3 is built from 14 residues. V was shortened by 0 bases and J by 7 bases, with 9 bases between the two germline ends. Germline assignment: CDR1 SGHAT and CDR2 FQNNGV. For the CDR3, the DNA is TGTGCCAGCAGCTTAGACAGGGGCGGTGAAAAACTGTTTTTT. Translation gives CASSLDRGGEKLFF. The complete variable domain, with remaining parts taken from reference TRBV11-2 and TRBJ1-4, reads EAGVAQSPRYKIIEKRQSVAFWCNPISGHATLYWYQQILGQGPKLLIQFQNNGVVDDSQLPKDRFSAERLKGVDSTLKIQPAKLEDSAVYLCASSLDRGGEKLFFGSGTQLSVL.

A note on this clone: The identical CDR3 is also encoded by other nucleotide sequences in the sample. The genes are TRBV27 and TRBJ2-5; D call uncertain. V gave up 2 bases and J gave up 5 bases, with 3 bases separating them. CDR1 is MNHEY and CDR2 is SMNVEV in the germline V gene (reference sequence). This CDR3 is 11 amino acids long. CDR3 in amino acids: CASSLGETQYF. The CDR3 DNA is TGTGCCAGCAGTTTAGGGGAGACCCAGTACTTC.

This chain uses TRBV10-2 with TRBJ2-2, with 10 bases that match TRBD2. The CDR3 sequence is 15 residues long. J gave up 5 bases and V 8 bases, and 8 bases lay outside the gene matches. Germline CDR1 is WSHSY and CDR2 is SAAADI. DNA of the CDR3: TGCGCCAGCGGATTAGCGGGGGGAGGTACCGGGGAGCTGTTTTTT. It is translated as CASGLAGGGTGELFF.

CDR3 protein: CASSFTGTGIGGYTF. The CDR3 region has the DNA TGTGCCAGCAGTTTCACGGGGACAGGGATTGGGGGCTACACCTTC. This chain joins TRBV6-5 and TRBJ1-2; 9 bases fit TRBD1. CDR3 length equals 15 residues. Germline-derived CDR1 and CDR2 are MNHEY and SVGAGI. V lost 4 bases, J lost 8 bases, and 11 bases stayed unmatched.

The chain couples TRBV5-1 to TRBJ1-4, with D possibly TRBD1 on 6 matching bases. V lost 4 bases and J lost 7, with 14 bases in between. This CDR3 region has 14 residues. The germline CDR1 and CDR2 sequences are SGHRS and YFSETQ. The CDR3, as DNA: TGCGCCAGCAGCGACGGAGGGGGGTTTGAAAAACTGTTTTTT. Its translation: CASSDGGGFEKLFF.